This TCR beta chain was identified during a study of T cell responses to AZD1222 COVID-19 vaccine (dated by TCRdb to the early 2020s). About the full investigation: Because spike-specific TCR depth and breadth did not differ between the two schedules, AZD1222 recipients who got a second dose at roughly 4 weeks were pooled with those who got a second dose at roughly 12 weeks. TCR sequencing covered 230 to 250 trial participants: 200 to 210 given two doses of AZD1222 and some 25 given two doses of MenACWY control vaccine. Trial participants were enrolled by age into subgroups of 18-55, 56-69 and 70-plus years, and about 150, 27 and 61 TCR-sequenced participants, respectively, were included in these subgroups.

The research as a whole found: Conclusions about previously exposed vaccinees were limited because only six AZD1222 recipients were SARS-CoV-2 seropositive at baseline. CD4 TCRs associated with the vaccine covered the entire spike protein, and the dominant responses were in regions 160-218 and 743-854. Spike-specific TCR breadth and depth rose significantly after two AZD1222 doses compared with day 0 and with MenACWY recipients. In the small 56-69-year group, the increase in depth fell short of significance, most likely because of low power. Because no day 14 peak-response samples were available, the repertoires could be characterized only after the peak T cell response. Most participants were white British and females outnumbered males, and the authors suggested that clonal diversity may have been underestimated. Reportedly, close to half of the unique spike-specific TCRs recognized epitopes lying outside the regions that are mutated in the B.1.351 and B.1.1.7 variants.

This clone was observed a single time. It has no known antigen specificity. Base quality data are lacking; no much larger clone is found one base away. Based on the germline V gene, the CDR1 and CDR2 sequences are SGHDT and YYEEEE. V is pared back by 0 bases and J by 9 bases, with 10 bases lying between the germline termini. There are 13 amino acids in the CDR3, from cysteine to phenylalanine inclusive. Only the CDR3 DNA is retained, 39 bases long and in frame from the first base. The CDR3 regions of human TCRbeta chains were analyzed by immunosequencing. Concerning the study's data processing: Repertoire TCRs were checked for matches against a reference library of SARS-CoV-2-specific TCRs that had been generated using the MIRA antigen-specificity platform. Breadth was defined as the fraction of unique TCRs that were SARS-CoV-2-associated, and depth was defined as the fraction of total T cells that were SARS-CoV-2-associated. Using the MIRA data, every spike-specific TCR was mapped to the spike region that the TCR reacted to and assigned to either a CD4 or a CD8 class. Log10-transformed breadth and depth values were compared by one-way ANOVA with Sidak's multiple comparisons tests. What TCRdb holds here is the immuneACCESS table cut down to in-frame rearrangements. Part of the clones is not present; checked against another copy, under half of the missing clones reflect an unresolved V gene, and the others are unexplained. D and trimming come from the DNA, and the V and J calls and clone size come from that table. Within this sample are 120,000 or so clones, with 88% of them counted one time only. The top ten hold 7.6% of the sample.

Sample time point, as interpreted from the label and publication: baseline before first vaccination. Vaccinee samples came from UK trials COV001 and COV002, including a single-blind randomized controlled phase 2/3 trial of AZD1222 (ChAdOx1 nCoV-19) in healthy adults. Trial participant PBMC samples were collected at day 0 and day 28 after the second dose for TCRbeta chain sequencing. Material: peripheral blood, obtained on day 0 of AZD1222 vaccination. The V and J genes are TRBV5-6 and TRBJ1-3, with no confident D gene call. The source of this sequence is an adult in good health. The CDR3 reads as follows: CASSLANSFTIYF. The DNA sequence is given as TGTGCCAGCAGCTTGGCCAACAGTTTCACCATATATTTT. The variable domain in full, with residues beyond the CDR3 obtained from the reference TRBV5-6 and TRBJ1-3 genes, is DAGVTQSPTHLIKTRGQQVTLRCSPKSGHDTVSWYQQALGQGPQFIFQYYEEEERQRGNFPDRFSGHQFPNYSSELNVNALLLGDSALYLCASSLANSFTIYFGEGSWLTVV.